The 5 T cell receptor beta chains in this list originate from one sample, sequenced in a study of cytomegalovirus exposure and HLA in healthy donors listed by TCRdb under 2017. Receptor libraries were prepared by the immunoSEQ multiplex PCR assay. A mixture of 60 forward primers for TCR Vbeta segments and 13 reverse primers for TCR Jbeta segments was used in the multiplex PCR. TCRdb stores this immuneACCESS table with in-frame sequences only. Part of the clones is absent; in the studies checked, under half of the shortfall reflects unresolved V genes, and no reason is known for the rest. This sample holds some 110,000 clones; 80% to 90% were observed only once. Clones ranked in the top ten supply 0.9% to 1.2% of the sample. The sequencing sample was made of PBMCs. Every receptor here comes from a woman aged 30 to 39 in good health and CMV-seronegative.

The CDR3 bases are TGTGCCAGCAGCTTAGCGGGGGGTTTTGGAAACACCATATATTTT. As protein: CASSLAGGFGNTIYF. The V and J genes are TRBV7-9 and TRBJ1-3; perhaps TRBD1 as D (5 bases). CDR1 is SEHNR and CDR2 is FQNEAQ in the germline V gene (reference sequence). The CDR3 is 15 residues long. Between the trimmed V and J ends, which lost 0 bases and 3 bases, there was a span of 9 bases.

The chain joins TRBV21-1 to TRBJ2-5; TRBD1 was called by the table and not checked on the DNA. TRBV21-1 is described as a pseudogene. This CDR3 is 13 amino acids long. CDR3 in DNA: TGTGCCAGCAGCAGGGACAGGGAAGAGACCCAGTACTTC. Its translation is CASSRDREETQYF.

The gene calls are TRBV14 and TRBJ1-1, with D hard to call. Trimming removed 2 bases from V and 1 base from J, with 5 bases in between. Germline loops: CDR1 SGHDN, CDR2 FVKESK. The CDR3 runs 13 residues. The CDR3 spells CASSQHQNTEAFF. CDR3 bases: TGTGCCAGCAGCCAACATCAGAACACTGAAGCTTTCTTT. The entire variable domain, with the rest obtained from reference TRBV14 and TRBJ1-1, is as follows: EAGVTQFPSHSVIEKGQTVTLRCDPISGHDNLYWYRRVMGKEIKFLLHFVKESKQDESGMPNNRFLAERTGGTYSTLKVQPAELEDSGVYFCASSQHQNTEAFFGQGTRLTVV.

The CDR3 sequence: CASSTGQPPDTQYF. CDR3 nucleotides: TGCGCCAGCAGCACCGGACAGCCGCCAGATACGCAGTATTTT. The J gene is TRBJ2-3, the V gene TRBV5-1; a possible D gene is TRBD1 (6 bases). The CDR3 sequence is 14 residues long. Germline CDR1 is SGHRS and CDR2 is YFSETQ. Trimming left V 4 bases short and J 4 bases short, with 13 bases between.

V is TRBV5-5 and J is TRBJ2-7, with 9 bases matching TRBD1. The CDR3 is 14 amino acids. Germline V gives CDR1 SGHKS, CDR2 YYEKEE (reference sequence). The J segment lost 7 bases and the V segment lost 4 bases, leaving 9 bases of the junction unmatched. The CDR3 DNA is TGTGCCAGCAGCCCAACTACAGGGGGCTGGGAGCAGTACTTC. The encoded protein is CASSPTTGGWEQYF.